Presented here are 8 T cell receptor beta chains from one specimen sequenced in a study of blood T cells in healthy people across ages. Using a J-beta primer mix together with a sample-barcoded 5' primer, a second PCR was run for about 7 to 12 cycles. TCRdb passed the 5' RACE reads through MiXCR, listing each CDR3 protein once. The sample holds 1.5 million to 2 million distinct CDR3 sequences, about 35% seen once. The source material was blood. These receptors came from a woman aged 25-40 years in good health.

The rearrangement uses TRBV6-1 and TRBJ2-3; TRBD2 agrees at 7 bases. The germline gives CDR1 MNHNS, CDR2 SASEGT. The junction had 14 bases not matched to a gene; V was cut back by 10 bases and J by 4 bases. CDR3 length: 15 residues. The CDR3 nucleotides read TGTGCCAACCTCGAAGGCGGGAGTTGGCCAGATACGCAGTATTTT. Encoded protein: CANLEGGSWPDTQYF.

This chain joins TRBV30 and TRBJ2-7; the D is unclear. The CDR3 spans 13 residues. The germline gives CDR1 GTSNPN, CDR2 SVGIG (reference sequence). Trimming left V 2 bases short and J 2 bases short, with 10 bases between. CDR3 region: CAWSNGIAYEQYF. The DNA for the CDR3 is TGTGCCTGGAGTAATGGGATTGCCTACGAGCAGTACTTC. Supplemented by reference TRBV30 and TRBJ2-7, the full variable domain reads SQTIHQWPATLVQPVGSPLSLECTVEGTSNPNLYWYRQAAGRGLQLLFYSVGIGQISSEVPQNLSASRPQDRQFILSSKKLLLSDSGFYLCAWSNGIAYEQYFGPGTRLTVT.

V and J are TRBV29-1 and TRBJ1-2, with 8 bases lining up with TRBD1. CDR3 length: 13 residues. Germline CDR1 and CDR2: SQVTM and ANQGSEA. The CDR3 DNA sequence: TGCAACGCTACGACAGGGGAAAACTATGGCTACACCTTC. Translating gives CNATTGENYGYTF. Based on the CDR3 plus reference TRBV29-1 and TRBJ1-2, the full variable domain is SAVISQKPSRDICQRGTSLTIQCQVDSQVTMMFWYRQQPGQSLTLIATANQGSEATYESGFVIDKFPISRPNLTFSTLTVSNMSPEDSSIYLCNATTGENYGYTFGSGTRLTVV.

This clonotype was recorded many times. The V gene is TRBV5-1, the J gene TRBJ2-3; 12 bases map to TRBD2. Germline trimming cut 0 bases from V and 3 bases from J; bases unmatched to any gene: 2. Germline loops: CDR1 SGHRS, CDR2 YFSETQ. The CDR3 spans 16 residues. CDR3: CASSLALAGGTDTQYF. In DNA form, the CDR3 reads TGCGCCAGCAGCTTGGCCCTAGCGGGGGGGACAGATACGCAGTATTTT.

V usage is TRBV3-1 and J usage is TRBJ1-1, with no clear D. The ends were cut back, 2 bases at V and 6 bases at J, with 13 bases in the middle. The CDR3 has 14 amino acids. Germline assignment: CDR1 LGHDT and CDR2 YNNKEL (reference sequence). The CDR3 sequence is CASSQSSLLAEAFF. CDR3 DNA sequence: TGTGCCAGCAGCCAATCGAGCCTCTTAGCTGAAGCTTTCTTT. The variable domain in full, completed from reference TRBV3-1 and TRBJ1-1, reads DTAVSQTPKYLVTQMGNDKSIKCEQNLGHDTMYWYKQDSKKFLKIMFSYNNKELIINETVPNRFSPKSPDKAHLNLHINSLELGDSAVYFCASSQSSLLAEAFFGQGTRLTVV.

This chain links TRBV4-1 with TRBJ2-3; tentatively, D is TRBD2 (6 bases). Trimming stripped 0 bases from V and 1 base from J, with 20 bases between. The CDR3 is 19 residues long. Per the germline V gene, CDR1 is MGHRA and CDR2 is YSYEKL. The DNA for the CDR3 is TGCGCCAGCAGCCAAGACCGGGAGTGGCCGGGCCCCCGCACAGATACGCAGTATTTT. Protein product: CASSQDREWPGPRTDTQYF.

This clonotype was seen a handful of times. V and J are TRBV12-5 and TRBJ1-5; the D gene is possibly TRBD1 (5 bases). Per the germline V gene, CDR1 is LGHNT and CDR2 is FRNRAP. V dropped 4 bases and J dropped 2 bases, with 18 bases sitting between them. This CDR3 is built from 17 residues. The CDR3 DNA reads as TGTGCTAGTGGTTGCCGCCGGGACTTAAGGGGCAATCAGCCCCAGCATTTT. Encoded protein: CASGCRRDLRGNQPQHF.

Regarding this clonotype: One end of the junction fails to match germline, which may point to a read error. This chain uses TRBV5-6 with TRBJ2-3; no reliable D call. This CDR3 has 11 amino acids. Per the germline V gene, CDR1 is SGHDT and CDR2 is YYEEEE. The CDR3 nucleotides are TGTGCCAGCAGTACCGAAAATACACAGTATTTT. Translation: CASSTENTQYF.